A single T cell receptor (beta chain) is shown here with its context. This record belongs to a study of blood T cell repertoires in COVID-19. Background on the study: In each case, the material was cDNA or gDNA derived from T cells, B-cell-depleted T cells, or PBMCs.

Profiling relied on immunoSEQ multiplex PCR, and the TCRdb table lists in-frame clones only, not all of them. The sample records 250,000 to 300,000 clones, roughly 90% being singletons. This CDR3 comprises 15 residues. Unmatched junction bases numbered 4, after V lost 3 bases and J lost 5 bases. Germline-derived CDR1 and CDR2 are LNHDA and SQIVND (reference sequence). Cohort 3 recovery required two negative PCRs, clearance, or symptom resolution. The chain has TRBV19 and TRBJ2-1; the match to TRBD2 covers 10 bases. The sample consisted of PBMCs or T cells enriched from blood (not recorded which). The receptor was isolated from a woman aged 35 to 49 who had recovered from COVID-19. The DNA for the CDR3 is TGTGCCAGTAGTATGAGGACTAGCGGAAACAATGAGCAGTTCTTC. This translates into CASSMRTSGNNEQFF.